These T cell receptor beta chains were read from a single sample in a study of blood T cell repertoires in COVID-19. The repertoire was sequenced with immunoSEQ multiplex PCR; TCRdb's copy has only in-frame clones and lacks some. The profile shows over 250,000 clones, over 70% of them singletons. Sequences were obtained from peripheral blood. The origin of the receptors is an elderly woman with acute or convalescent COVID-19. Both conserved end residues are trimmed from each CDR3. Each record gives: clone size, V gene, J gene, CDR3 protein. Clone size is given for some rows only: seen once, a few or many times, or a class if the clone is expanded.

>many|TRBV6-6|TRBJ2-7
ASKGGTSGTYEQY
>-|TRBV5-1|TRBJ1-1
ASSLDRGQTEAF
>-|TRBV5-1|TRBJ1-4
ASSQTGYLGNEKLF
>-|TRBV5-1|TRBJ2-5
ASSLAAGLAGRETQY
>-|TRBV2|TRBJ1-3
ASNFQGTSSGNTIY
>few|TRBV6-2/TRBV6-3|TRBJ1-6
ASSYAAGNNSPLH
>-|TRBV6-5|TRBJ2-4
ASSMGTLAKNIQY
>once|TRBV19|TRBJ2-1
ASSIGSGVPYNEQF
>few|TRBV7-2|TRBJ2-2
ASSFIQGFGELF
>-|TRBV13|TRBJ2-5
ASSGSGTGEETQY
>-|TRBV7-9|TRBJ2-1
ASSPDRAEQF
>-|TRBV6-5|TRBJ2-1
ASSYSGLAGYNEQF
>-|TRBV5-1|TRBJ2-7
ASSLAASGLSYEQY